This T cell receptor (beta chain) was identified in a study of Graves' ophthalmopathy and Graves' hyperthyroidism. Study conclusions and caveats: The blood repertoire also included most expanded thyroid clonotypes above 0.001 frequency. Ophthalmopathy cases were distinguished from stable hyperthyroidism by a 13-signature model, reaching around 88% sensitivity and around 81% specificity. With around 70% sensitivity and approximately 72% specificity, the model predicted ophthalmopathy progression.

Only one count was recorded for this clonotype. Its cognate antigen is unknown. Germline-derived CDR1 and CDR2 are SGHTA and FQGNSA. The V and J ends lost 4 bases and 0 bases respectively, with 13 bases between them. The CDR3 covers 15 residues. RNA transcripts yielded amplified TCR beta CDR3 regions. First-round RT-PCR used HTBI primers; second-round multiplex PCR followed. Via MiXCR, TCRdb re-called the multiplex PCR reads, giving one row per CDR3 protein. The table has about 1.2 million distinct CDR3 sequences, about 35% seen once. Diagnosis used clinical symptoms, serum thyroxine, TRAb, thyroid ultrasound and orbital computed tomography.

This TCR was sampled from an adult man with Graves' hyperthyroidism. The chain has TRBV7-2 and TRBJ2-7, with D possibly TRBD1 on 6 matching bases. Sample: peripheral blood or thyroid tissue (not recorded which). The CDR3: CASSSARGSSYEQYF. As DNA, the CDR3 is TGTGCCAGCAGCTCAGCCAGGGGAAGCTCCTACGAGCAGTACTTC.